This T cell receptor (beta chain) was retrieved from a study of shared clonotypes between healthy human individuals. Findings and limits, study-wide: It was observed that approximately 5% of naive CD4 clonotypes were shared across several donors. The study generally estimated greater richness for naive than memory subsets.

V lost 3 bases, J lost 8 bases, and 11 bases lay in between. Per the germline V gene, CDR1 is SGHVS and CDR2 is FNYEAQ. The CDR3 covers 13 residues. About this clone itself: Its antigen remains unknown.

Researchers divided each subset's genomic DNA evenly across several immunoSEQ plates. Sequencing was performed with immunoSEQ multiplex PCR; in TCRdb, only in-frame clones are kept and a portion is missing. The sample contains about 610,000 clones, approximately 96% of which appear only once. It was CD45RO-negative cells, positively selected for CCR7, that made up naive CD8 cells, with terminally differentiated effector memory CD45RA+ cells excluded. Sequenced sample: naive CD8+ T cells sorted from blood. The receptor's source is a woman in her twenties or thirties in good health. The chain has TRBV7-6 and TRBJ2-1; D may be TRBD2 (6 bases). CDR3: CASSLATSDEQFF. The CDR3 bases are TGTGCCAGCAGCTTGGCGACTAGTGATGAGCAGTTCTTC.